This T cell receptor beta chain was obtained from a study of blood T cell repertoires in COVID-19. Participants had their cohort set by participant-reported clinical history. This clone was recorded a few times. Assay used: immunoSEQ multiplex PCR; TCRdb lists only in-frame clones, some missing. The sample contains a few hundred thousand clones, more than 75% of which appear only once. CDR1 is SNHLY and CDR2 is FYNNEI in the germline V gene. This CDR3 is 14 amino acids long. The trim removed 3 bases at V and 6 bases at J, leaving 7 bases unmatched. This TCR was sampled from a man aged 35 to 55 in a cohort exposed to, infected with or recovered from COVID-19 (not recorded which). The chain joins TRBV2 to TRBJ2-7; 8 positions agree with TRBD2. The sequencing input was PBMCs or T cells enriched from blood (not recorded which). The CDR3 spells CASSDRLAGSEQYF. The DNA of the CDR3 is TGTGCCAGCAGTGATCGTCTAGCGGGTTCCGAGCAGTACTTC.